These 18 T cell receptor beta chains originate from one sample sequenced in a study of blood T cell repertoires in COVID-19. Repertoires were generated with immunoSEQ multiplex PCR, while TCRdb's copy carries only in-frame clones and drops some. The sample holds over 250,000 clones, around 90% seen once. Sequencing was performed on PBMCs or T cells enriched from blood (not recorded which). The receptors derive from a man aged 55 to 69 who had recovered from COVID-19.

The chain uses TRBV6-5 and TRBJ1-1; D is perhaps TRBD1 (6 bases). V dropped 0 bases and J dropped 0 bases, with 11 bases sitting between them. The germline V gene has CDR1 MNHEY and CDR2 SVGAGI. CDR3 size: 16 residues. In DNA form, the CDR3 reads TGTGCCAGCAGTTACTCGAGGACAGTAATGAACACTGAAGCTTTCTTT. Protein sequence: CASSYSRTVMNTEAFF.

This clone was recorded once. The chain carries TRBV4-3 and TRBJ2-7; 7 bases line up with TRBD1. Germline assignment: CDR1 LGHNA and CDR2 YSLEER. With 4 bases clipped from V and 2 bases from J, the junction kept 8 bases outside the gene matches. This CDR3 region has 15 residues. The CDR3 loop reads CASSRETGAPYEQYF. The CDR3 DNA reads TGCGCCAGCAGCCGGGAAACAGGGGCCCCCTACGAGCAGTACTTC.

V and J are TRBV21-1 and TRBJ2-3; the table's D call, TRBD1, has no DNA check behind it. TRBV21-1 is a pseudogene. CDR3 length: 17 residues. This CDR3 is CASSGPGTGPPGDTQYF. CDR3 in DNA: TGTGCCAGCAGCGGCCCCGGGACAGGGCCACCGGGTGATACGCAGTATTTT.

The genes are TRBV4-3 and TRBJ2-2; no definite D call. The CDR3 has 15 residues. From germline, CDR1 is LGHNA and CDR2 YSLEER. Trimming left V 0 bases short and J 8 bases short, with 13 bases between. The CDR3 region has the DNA TGCGCCAGCAGCCAAGATCGCCGGGTATCTGGGGAGCTGTTTTTT. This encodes CASSQDRRVSGELFF.

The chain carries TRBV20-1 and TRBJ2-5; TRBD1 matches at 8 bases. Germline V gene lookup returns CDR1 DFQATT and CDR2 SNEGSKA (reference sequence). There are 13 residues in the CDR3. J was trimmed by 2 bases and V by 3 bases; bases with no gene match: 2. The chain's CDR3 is CSASWTGQETQYF. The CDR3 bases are TGCAGTGCTAGTTGGACAGGGCAAGAGACCCAGTACTTC.

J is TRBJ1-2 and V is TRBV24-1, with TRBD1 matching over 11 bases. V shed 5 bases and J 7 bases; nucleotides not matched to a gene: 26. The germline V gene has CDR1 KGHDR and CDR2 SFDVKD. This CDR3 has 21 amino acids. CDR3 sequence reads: CATSGYGTGGFLCCLNCGYTF. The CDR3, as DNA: TGTGCCACCAGTGGCTACGGGACAGGGGGTTTTCTCTGTTGTTTGAATTGTGGCTACACCTTC.

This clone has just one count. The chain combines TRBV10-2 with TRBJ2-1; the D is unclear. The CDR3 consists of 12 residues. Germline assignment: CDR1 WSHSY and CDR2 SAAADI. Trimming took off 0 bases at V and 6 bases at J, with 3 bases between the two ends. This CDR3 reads CASSESRNEQFF. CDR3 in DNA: TGCGCCAGCAGTGAGTCCCGCAATGAGCAGTTCTTC.

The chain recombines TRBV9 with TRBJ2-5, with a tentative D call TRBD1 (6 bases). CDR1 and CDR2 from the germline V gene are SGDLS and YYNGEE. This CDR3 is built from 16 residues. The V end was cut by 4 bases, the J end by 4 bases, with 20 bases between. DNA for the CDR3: TGTGCCAGCAGCAAGAACCCCGGACGGGACATAGAGACCCAGTACTTC. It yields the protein CASSKNPGRDIETQYF.

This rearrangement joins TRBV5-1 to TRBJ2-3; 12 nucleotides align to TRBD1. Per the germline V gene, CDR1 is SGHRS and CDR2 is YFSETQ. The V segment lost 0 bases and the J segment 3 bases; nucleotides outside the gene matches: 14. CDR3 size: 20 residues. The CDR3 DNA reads TGCGCCAGCAGCTTGGGGATTGGGACAGGGGGCGCGGGGATAACAGATACGCAGTATTTT. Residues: CASSLGIGTGGAGITDTQYF.

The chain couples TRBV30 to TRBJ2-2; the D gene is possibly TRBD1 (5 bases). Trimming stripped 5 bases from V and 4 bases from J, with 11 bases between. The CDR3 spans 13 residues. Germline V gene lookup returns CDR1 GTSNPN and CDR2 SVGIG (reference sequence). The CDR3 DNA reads TGTGCCTGGGACGGACAAGCCACCGGGGAGCTGTTTTTT. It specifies CAWDGQATGELFF.

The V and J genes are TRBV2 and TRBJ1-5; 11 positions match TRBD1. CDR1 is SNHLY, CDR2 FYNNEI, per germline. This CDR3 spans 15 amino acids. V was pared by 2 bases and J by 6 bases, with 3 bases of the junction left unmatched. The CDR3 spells CASSEPDRGLQPQHF. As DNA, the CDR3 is TGTGCCAGCAGTGAACCGGACAGGGGGCTTCAGCCCCAGCATTTT.

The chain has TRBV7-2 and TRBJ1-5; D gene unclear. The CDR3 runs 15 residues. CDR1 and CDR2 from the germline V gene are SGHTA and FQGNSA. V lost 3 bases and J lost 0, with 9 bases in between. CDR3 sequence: CASSLSPGSNQPQHF. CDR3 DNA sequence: TGTGCCAGCAGCTTGAGTCCGGGTAGCAATCAGCCCCAGCATTTT.

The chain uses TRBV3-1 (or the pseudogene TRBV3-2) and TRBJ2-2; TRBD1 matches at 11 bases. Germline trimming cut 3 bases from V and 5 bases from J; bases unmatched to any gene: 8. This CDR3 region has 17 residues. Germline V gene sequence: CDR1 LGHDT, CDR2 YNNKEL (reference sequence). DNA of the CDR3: TGTGCCAGCAGCCAGGAAAGGACAGGGGGCGGGACCGGGGAGCTGTTTTTT. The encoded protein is CASSQERTGGGTGELFF.

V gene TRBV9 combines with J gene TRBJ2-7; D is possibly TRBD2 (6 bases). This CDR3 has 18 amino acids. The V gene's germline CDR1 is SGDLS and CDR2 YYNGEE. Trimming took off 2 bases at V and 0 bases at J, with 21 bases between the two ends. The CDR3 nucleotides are TGTGCCAGCAGCGTGGGACCTTGGGCGGGGACCAACTCCTACGAGCAGTACTTC. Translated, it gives CASSVGPWAGTNSYEQYF.

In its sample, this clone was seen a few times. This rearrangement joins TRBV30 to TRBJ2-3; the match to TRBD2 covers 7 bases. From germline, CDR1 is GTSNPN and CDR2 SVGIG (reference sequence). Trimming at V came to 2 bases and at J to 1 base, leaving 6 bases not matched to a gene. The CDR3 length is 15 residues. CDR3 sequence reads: CAWSIKRGRTDTQYF. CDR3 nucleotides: TGTGCCTGGAGTATTAAGCGGGGCCGCACAGATACGCAGTATTTT.

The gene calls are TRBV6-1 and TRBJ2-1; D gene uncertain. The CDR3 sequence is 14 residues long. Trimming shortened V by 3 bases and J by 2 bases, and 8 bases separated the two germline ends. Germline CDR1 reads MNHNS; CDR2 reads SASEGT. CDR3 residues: CASSEVHTYNEQFF. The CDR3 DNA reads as TGTGCCAGCAGTGAGGTCCACACCTACAATGAGCAGTTCTTC.

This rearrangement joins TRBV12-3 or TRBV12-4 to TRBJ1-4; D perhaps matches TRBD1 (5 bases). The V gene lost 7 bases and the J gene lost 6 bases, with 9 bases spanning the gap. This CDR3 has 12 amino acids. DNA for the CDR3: TGTGCCAGCAAGGGGCCGGATGAAAAACTGTTTTTT. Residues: CASKGPDEKLFF.

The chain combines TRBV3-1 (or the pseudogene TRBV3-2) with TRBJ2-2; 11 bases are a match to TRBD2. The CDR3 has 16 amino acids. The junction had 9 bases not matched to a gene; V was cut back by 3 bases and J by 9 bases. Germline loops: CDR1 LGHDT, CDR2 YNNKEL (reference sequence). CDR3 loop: CASSQRGLAVRRELFF. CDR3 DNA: TGTGCCAGCAGCCAGAGGGGACTAGCGGTTCGGCGGGAGCTGTTTTTT.